The T cell receptor (beta chain) described here comes from a study of CD8+ T cells in alopecia areata. Study results and caveats: Scalp clonality dropped significantly under tofacitinib, as did expanded CD8+ top-100 clones. In scalp and blood, many expanded lesional clones persisted during tofacitinib. Higher clonality was seen in lesional scalp than in normal scalp, especially in alopecia totalis/universalis.

In the case of this clone: The antigen is unknown.

After isolation, RNA underwent reverse transcription to generate cDNA as the sequencing template. The protocol was immunoSEQ multiplex PCR, while the TCRdb copy is restricted to in-frame clones and leaves out a portion. Here the sample spans hundreds of thousands of clones, about 62% being singletons. Treatment indicated: oral pan-JAK inhibitor, 5-10 mg twice daily. The sample consisted of CD4+ T cells sorted from blood, taken at approximately week 52, from a patient treated with tofacitinib. The receptor's source is a human donor with alopecia areata.

CDR3 region: CASSLHPGGSYEQYF. CDR3 DNA: TGTGCCAGCTCACTCCACCCAGGGGGCTCCTACGAGCAGTACTTC. The rearrangement links TRBV18 to TRBJ2-7, with TRBD1 identical over 7 bases. The V segment lost 4 bases and the J segment 0 bases; nucleotides outside the gene matches: 6. Germline loops: CDR1 KGHSH, CDR2 LQKENI. The CDR3 contains 15 residues.